This T cell receptor beta chain is drawn from a study of early T cells in non-severe SARS-CoV-2 infection. Using its own MiXCR run on the 5' RACE reads, TCRdb lists one record per CDR3 protein. Among roughly 32,000 distinct CDR3 sequences listed, 5.5% to 7.5% were seen once. The junction had 5 bases not matched to a gene; V was cut back by 3 bases and J by 3 bases. The germline CDR1 and CDR2 sequences are SGDLS and YYNGEE. CDR3 length: 15 amino acids. This clonotype is medium-sized. The V gene is TRBV9, the J gene TRBJ2-1; the match to TRBD2 covers 8 bases. The source material was whole blood. This sequence was found in an adult who was a healthcare worker with PCR-confirmed SARS-CoV-2 infection or an uninfected control (not recorded which). The chain's CDR3 is CASSDGGAVYNEQFF. The CDR3 DNA follows: TGTGCCAGCAGCGACGGGGGGGCCGTCTACAATGAGCAGTTCTTC.